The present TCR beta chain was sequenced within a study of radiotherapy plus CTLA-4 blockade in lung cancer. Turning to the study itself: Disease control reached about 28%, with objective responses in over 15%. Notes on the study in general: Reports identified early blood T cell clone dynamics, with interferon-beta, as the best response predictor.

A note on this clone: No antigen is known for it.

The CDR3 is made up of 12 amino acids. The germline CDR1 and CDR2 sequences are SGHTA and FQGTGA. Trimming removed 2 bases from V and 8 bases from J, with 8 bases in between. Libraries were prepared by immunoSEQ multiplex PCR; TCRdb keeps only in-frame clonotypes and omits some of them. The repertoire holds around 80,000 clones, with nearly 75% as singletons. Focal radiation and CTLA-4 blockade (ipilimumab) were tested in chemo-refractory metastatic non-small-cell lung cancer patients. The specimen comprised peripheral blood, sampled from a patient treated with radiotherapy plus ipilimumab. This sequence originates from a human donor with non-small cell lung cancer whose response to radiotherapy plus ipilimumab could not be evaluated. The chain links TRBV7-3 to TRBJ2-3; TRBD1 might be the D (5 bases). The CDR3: CASSLDGATQYF. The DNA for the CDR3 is TGTGCCAGCAGCTTAGATGGGGCTACGCAGTATTTT.